This record concerns one TCR beta chain sequence. Antigen unknown. These data are taken from a study of neurological immune-mediated disorders. Study overall: Of the roughly 35 patients who had multiple sclerosis, roughly 30 had the relapsing-remitting form and 3 had the secondary progressive form.

Unsorted libraries were generated from 2 million PBMCs held at -80 degrees C. The V segment lost 2 bases and the J segment 7 bases; nucleotides outside the gene matches: 11. The length of the CDR3 is 17 residues. Study findings and constraints: The absence of any CDR3 amino acid sequence shared by expanded clones across subjects suggests that repertoires were private in all groups.

5'RACE employing 10-nucleotide random UMIs yielded the cDNA. TCRdb fed the 5' RACE reads into MiXCR, producing one record per CDR3 protein. The data contain around 69,000 distinct CDR3 sequences, roughly 4.3% of them seen just once; the ten biggest clones take up approximately 6.9%. Sequencing was done on a sample of PBMCs. This receptor was identified in a man aged 25-45 years with multiple sclerosis. J is TRBJ1-4 and V is TRBV23-1, with TRBD1 matching 9 bases. TRBV23-1 is an open reading frame whose function is uncertain. CDR3 DNA: TGCGCCAGCAGTCAACCGGGACAGGGACGTAGGGGTGAAAAACTGTTTTTT. It yields the protein CASSQPGQGRRGEKLFF.